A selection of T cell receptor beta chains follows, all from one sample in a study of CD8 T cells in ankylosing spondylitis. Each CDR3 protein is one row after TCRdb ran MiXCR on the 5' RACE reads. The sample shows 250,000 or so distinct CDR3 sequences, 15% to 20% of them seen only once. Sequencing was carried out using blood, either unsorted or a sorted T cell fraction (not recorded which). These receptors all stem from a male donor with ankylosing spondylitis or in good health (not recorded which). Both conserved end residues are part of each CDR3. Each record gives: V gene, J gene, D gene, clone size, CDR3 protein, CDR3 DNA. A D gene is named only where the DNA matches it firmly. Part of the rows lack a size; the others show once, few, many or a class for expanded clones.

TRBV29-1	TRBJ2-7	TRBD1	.	CSVRQGEQYEQYF	TGCAGCGTGAGACAGGGGGAACAATACGAGCAGTACTTC
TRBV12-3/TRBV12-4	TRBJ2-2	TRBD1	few	CASSRDRASGGELFF	TGTGCCAGCAGTCGGGACAGGGCATCGGGCGGGGAGCTGTTTTTT
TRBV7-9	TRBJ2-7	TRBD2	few	CASSLPTSSEQYF	TGTGCCAGCAGCTTACCGACTAGCTCCGAGCAGTACTTC
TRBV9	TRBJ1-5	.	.	CASSVTGNNQPQHF	TGTGCCAGCAGCGTAACAGGGAATAATCAGCCCCAGCATTTT
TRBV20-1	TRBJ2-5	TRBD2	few	CSAKVAGLNGEDQYF	TGCAGTGCTAAGGTAGCGGGGCTAAATGGAGAGGACCAGTACTTC
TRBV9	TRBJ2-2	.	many	CASSIPLDGETINTGELFF	TGTGCCAGCAGCATCCCACTAGACGGGGAGACCATTAACACCGGGGAGCTGTTTTTT
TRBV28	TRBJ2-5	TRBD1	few	CASSHETGGVQETQYF	TGTGCCAGCAGCCACGAGACAGGGGGAGTCCAAGAGACCCAGTACTTC
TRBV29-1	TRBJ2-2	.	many	CSVRTDNTGELFF	TGCAGCGTCCGGACGGACAACACCGGGGAGCTGTTTTTT
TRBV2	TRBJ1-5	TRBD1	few	CASRATGGLQPQHF	TGTGCCAGCAGAGCCACAGGGGGCTTGCAGCCCCAGCATTTT
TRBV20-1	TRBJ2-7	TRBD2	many	CSAKGRDHSYEQYF	TGCAGTGCTAAAGGGAGGGACCACTCCTACGAGCAGTACTTC
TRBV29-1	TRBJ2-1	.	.	CSVIDSLRNEQFF	TGCAGCGTAATCGACAGTCTCCGCAATGAGCAGTTCTTC
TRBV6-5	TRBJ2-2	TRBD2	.	CASSYPLAGPGELFF	TGTGCCAGCAGTTATCCGCTAGCGGGCCCCGGGGAGCTGTTTTTT
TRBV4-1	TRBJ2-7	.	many	CASSQESRGVYEQYF	TGCGCCAGCAGCCAAGAGTCCAGGGGGGTTTACGAGCAGTACTTC
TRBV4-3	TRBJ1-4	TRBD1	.	CASSQDGTGWEKLFF	TGCGCCAGCAGCCAAGATGGGACAGGGTGGGAAAAACTGTTTTTT
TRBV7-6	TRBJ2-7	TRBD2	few	CASSLDPRGSRNEQYF	TGTGCCAGCAGCTTAGACCCACGCGGGAGCCGCAACGAGCAGTACTTC
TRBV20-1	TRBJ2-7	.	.	CSARDGTGTYEQYF	TGCAGTGCTAGAGATGGGACTGGAACCTACGAGCAGTACTTC
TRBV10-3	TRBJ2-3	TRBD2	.	CAISDNSGTSVPTDTQYF	TGTGCCATCAGTGACAATTCCGGGACTAGCGTCCCCACAGATACGCAGTATTTT
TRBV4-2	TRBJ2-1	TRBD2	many	CASSQDLAAPGLAGVNEQFF	TGTGCCAGCAGCCAAGATTTAGCGGCACCGGGGCTAGCGGGAGTTAATGAGCAGTTCTTC
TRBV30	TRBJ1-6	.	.	CAWTGAYNSPLHF	TGTGCCTGGACGGGGGCCTACAATTCACCCCTCCACTTT
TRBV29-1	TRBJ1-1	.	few	CSVEDGITEAFF	TGCAGCGTTGAAGACGGAATCACTGAAGCTTTCTTT
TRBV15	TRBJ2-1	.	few	CATSRLNEDEQFF	TGTGCCACCAGCAGGTTAAACGAGGATGAGCAGTTCTTC
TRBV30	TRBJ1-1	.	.	CAWSVAQRIENTEAFF	TGTGCCTGGAGTGTGGCGCAACGGATAGAGAACACTGAAGCTTTCTTT
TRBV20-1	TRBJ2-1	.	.	CSARVGRVNNEQFF	TGCAGTGCTAGAGTGGGACGGGTTAACAATGAGCAGTTCTTC
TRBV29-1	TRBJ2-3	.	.	CSVVGASSTDTQYF	TGCAGCGTTGTGGGAGCGTCTAGCACAGATACGCAGTATTTT
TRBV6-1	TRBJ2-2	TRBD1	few	CASSGQGPGELFF	TGTGCCAGCAGTGGACAGGGCCCCGGGGAGCTGTTTTTT
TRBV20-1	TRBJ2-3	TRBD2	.	CSAKVSGSADTQYF	TGCAGTGCTAAGGTTAGCGGGAGCGCAGATACGCAGTATTTT
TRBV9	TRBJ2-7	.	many	CASSPRQASYEQYF	TGTGCCAGCAGCCCCCGACAGGCGTCCTACGAGCAGTACTTC
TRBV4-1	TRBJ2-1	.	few	CASSQPNRDNEQFF	TGCGCCAGCAGCCAGCCGAACAGGGACAATGAGCAGTTCTTC
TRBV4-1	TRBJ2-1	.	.	CASSQGNYNEQFF	TGCGCCAGCAGCCAAGGCAATTACAATGAGCAGTTCTTC
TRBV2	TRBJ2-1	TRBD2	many	CASRDGTSGMGLQFF	TGTGCCAGCAGGGACGGGACTAGCGGGATGGGGTTGCAGTTCTTC
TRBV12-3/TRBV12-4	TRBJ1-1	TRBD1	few	CASSQTGGEAFF	TGTGCCAGCAGTCAAACAGGGGGGGAAGCTTTCTTT
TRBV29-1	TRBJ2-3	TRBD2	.	CSARGGHGTDTQYF	TGCAGCGCCCGGGGGGGACACGGCACAGATACGCAGTATTTT
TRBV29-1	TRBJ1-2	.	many	CSVRPVFGGGHGYTF	TGCAGCGTCAGACCAGTATTCGGGGGAGGCCATGGCTACACCTTC
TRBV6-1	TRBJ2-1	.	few	CASSSAAAHIYNEQFF	TGTGCCAGCAGCTCCGCCGCGGCGCATATCTACAATGAGCAGTTCTTC
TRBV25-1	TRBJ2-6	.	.	CASSESGRTSGANVLTF	TGTGCCAGCAGTGAATCGGGACGGACTTCTGGGGCCAACGTCCTGACTTTC
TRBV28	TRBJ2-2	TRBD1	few	CASSQDLGQGVIRELFF	TGTGCCAGCAGCCAAGATTTGGGACAGGGGGTGATCAGGGAGCTGTTTTTT
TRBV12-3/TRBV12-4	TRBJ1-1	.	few	CASSILEQSDAFF	TGTGCCAGCAGTATCTTGGAACAGAGCGATGCTTTCTTT
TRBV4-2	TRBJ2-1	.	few	CASRPEAGPEQFF	TGTGCCAGCAGGCCAGAAGCTGGACCTGAGCAGTTCTTC
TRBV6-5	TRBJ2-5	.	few	CASSYGQRGQETQYF	TGTGCCAGCAGTTACGGTCAAAGGGGGCAAGAGACCCAGTACTTC
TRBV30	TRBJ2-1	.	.	CAWAEGQGYNEQFF	TGTGCCTGGGCGGAGGGTCAGGGGTACAATGAGCAGTTCTTC
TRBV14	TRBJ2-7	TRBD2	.	CASSHPLAGAYEQYF	TGTGCCAGCAGCCATCCCCTAGCGGGTGCCTACGAGCAGTACTTC
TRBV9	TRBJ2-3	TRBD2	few	CASSEAGGVDTQYF	TGTGCCAGCAGCGAAGCGGGAGGTGTGGATACGCAGTATTTT
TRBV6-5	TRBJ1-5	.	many	CASSYFLGQPQHF	TGTGCCAGCAGTTACTTTCTCGGTCAGCCCCAGCATTTT